What follows are 9 T cell receptor beta chains derived from one specimen sequenced in a study of shared clonotypes between healthy human individuals. The protocol was immunoSEQ multiplex PCR, while the TCRdb copy is restricted to in-frame clones and leaves out a portion. Of about 380,000 clones listed, approximately 96% are singletons. The material sequenced was memory CD8+ T cells sorted from blood. Regarding subset: CD45RO+ cells pooled with CCR7-negative TemRA cells. The receptors originated from a young man in good health.

Concerning this clone itself: Other DNA variants within this sample encode the same CDR3. The chain carries TRBV5-1 and TRBJ1-3; D gene uncertain. V was pared by 2 bases and J by 0 bases, with 6 bases between. The CDR3 covers 14 residues. The germline V gene encodes CDR1 SGHRS and CDR2 YFSETQ. CDR3 amino acids: CASSFGYSGNTIYF. CDR3 sequence (DNA): TGCGCCAGCAGCTTTGGATACTCTGGAAACACCATATATTTT.

This chain joins TRBV25-1 and TRBJ1-3; D is perhaps TRBD1 (5 bases). V was trimmed by 5 bases and J by 0 bases, leaving 11 bases between them. Germline assignment: CDR1 MGHDK and CDR2 SYGVNS. CDR3 length equals 15 residues. The CDR3 region has the DNA TGTGCCAGCAGTAAGGAGGGGTCCTCTGGAAACACCATATATTTT. Translated: CASSKEGSSGNTIYF.

The chain employs TRBV5-4 and TRBJ2-7; 7 nucleotides match TRBD1. The germline V gene encodes CDR1 SGHNT and CDR2 YYREEE (reference sequence). Trimming removed 4 bases from V and 2 bases from J; junction bases left unmatched: 3. This CDR3 region has 13 residues. CDR3 nucleotides: TGTGCCAGCAGCCCAGGGACAGCCTACGAGCAGTACTTC. It encodes CASSPGTAYEQYF.

The CDR3 DNA reads as TGCGCCAGCAGCCGTCGGACAGGGGCAGATACGCAGTATTTT. Residues: CASSRRTGADTQYF. The rearrangement joins TRBV5-1 to TRBJ2-3; 9 nucleotides match TRBD1. Germline assignment: CDR1 SGHRS and CDR2 YFSETQ. The ends lost 4 bases at V and 4 bases at J; junction bases unmatched: 4. The CDR3 extends over 14 amino acids.

V is TRBV5-1 and J is TRBJ1-1, with unresolved D. The CDR3 is 13 amino acids. Trimming removed 3 bases at V and 1 base at J, with 7 bases between. Germline CDR1 reads SGHRS; CDR2 reads YFSETQ. CDR3 sequence reads: CASSSTRNTEAFF. CDR3 sequence (DNA): TGCGCCAGCAGCTCAACCAGGAACACTGAAGCTTTCTTT.

The genes are TRBV7-2 and TRBJ2-1, with 8 bases lining up with TRBD2. The J segment lost 4 bases and the V segment lost 5 bases, leaving 7 bases of the junction unmatched. Germline CDR1 and CDR2: SGHTA and FQGNSA. CDR3 length equals 15 residues. CDR3: CASSPREGPYNEQFF. Here the CDR3 DNA reads TGTGCCAGCAGCCCCCGGGAGGGCCCTTACAATGAGCAGTTCTTC.

The V gene is TRBV27, the J gene TRBJ2-3; D tentatively fits TRBD1 or TRBD2 (5 bases each). The CDR3 runs 13 residues. The ends were cut back, 10 bases at V and 1 base at J, with 12 bases in the middle. The V gene's germline CDR1 is MNHEY and CDR2 SMNVEV (reference sequence). This CDR3 is CATRGGGTDTQYF. The CDR3 region has the DNA TGTGCCACGAGGGGTGGGGGCACAGATACGCAGTATTTT.

V is TRBV7-2 and J is TRBJ2-7, with 12 bases lining up with TRBD2. Germline CDR1 is SGHTA and CDR2 is FQGNSA. CDR3 length: 16 residues. J was trimmed by 7 bases and V by 1 base; bases with no gene match: 8. This CDR3 reads CASSLEQLAGGREQYF. DNA for the CDR3: TGTGCCAGCAGCTTAGAACAACTAGCGGGAGGCAGGGAGCAGTACTTC.

This sequence joins TRBV4-2 and TRBJ2-5; possible D gene TRBD2, 6 bases. V was shortened by 1 base and J by 1 base, with 7 bases between the two germline ends. The CDR3 spans 14 residues. Looked up from germline, CDR1 is LGHNA and CDR2 is YNFKEQ. CDR3 nucleotide sequence: TGTGCCAGCAGCCAAGCGGGACTCCAAGAGACCCAGTACTTC. Amino acid sequence: CASSQAGLQETQYF.